These 17 T cell receptor beta chains originate from one sample sequenced in a study of OX40 agonist ivuxolimab in advanced cancers. The repertoire was sequenced with immunoSEQ multiplex PCR; TCRdb's copy has only in-frame clones and lacks some. The sample lists some 60,000 clones, 75% to 90% occurring once. The material sequenced was CD4+ or CD8+ T cells sorted from blood, taken in a trial of the OX40 agonist ivuxolimab. The receptors stem from an adult with an advanced solid tumor such as melanoma, head and neck, liver or kidney cancer.

Turning to this clone: Other DNA sequences of this sample code for an identical CDR3. V gene TRBV18 combines with J gene TRBJ2-5; D possibly uses TRBD1 or TRBD2 (6 bases each). The CDR3 extends over 13 amino acids. V lost 6 bases, J lost 5 bases, and 13 bases lay in between. Germline CDR1 reads KGHSH; CDR2 reads LQKENI. For the CDR3, the DNA is TGTGCCAGCTCCCCGAGGGGGAGGGAGACCCAGTACTTC. It codes for CASSPRGRETQYF.

The rearrangement links TRBV6-1 to TRBJ1-2; a possible D gene is TRBD1 (6 bases). The CDR3 spans 14 residues. With 4 bases removed from V and 4 bases from J, the gap between germline ends came to 13 bases. In germline, CDR1 is MNHNS, CDR2 SASEGT. CDR3 sequence reads: CASSGGTNLYGYTF. The CDR3 DNA reads as TGTGCCAGCAGTGGCGGGACAAACCTCTATGGCTACACCTTC.

The V call is TRBV2, the J call TRBJ2-3; 8 nucleotides align to TRBD1. CDR1 and CDR2 from the germline V gene are SNHLY and FYNNEI. CDR3 length: 15 amino acids. With 6 bases clipped from V and 4 bases from J, the junction kept 9 bases outside the gene matches. The CDR3 spells CASRVGTGLSDTQYF. In DNA form, the CDR3 reads TGTGCCAGCAGGGTCGGGACAGGATTATCAGATACGCAGTATTTT.

This clone was picked up a small number of times. The V gene is TRBV9, the J gene TRBJ2-7; 9 nucleotides agree with TRBD2. CDR3 length: 15 amino acids. V trimming: 2 bases; J trimming: 5 bases; junction bases outside the gene matches: 8. Germline V CDR1 and CDR2: SGDLS, YYNGEE. The CDR3 loop reads CASSVLSGRYDEQYF. The DNA for the CDR3 is TGTGCCAGCAGCGTCCTTAGCGGGAGATACGACGAGCAGTACTTC. The whole variable domain, filled in from reference TRBV9 and TRBJ2-7, reads DSGVTQTPKHLITATGQRVTLRCSPRSGDLSVYWYQQSLDQGLQFLIQYYNGEERAKGNILERFSAQQFPDLHSELNLSSLELGDSALYFCASSVLSGRYDEQYFGPGTRLTVT.

The rearrangement links TRBV9 to TRBJ2-1; D unresolved. CDR1 and CDR2 from the germline V gene are SGDLS and YYNGEE. This CDR3 has 18 amino acids. Trimming shortened V by 0 bases and J by 4 bases, and 20 bases separated the two germline ends. The CDR3 nucleotides are TGTGCCAGCAGCGTAGGGGCATTAGAATCTTTAGGGTACAATGAGCAGTTCTTC. Amino acids: CASSVGALESLGYNEQFF.

The rearrangement links TRBV19 to TRBJ2-7, with 8 nucleotides matching TRBD2. There are 15 residues in the CDR3. The junction had 8 bases not matched to a gene; V was cut back by 5 bases and J by 2 bases. Looked up from germline, CDR1 is LNHDA and CDR2 is SQIVND (reference sequence). As DNA, the CDR3 is TGTGCCAGTAGTCCGCGGGGAGCGGGGGCCTACGAGCAGTACTTC. Translation: CASSPRGAGAYEQYF. Together with reference TRBV19 and TRBJ2-7, the CDR3 gives the full variable domain: DGGITQSPKYLFRKEGQNVTLSCEQNLNHDAMYWYRQDPGQGLRLIYYSQIVNDFQKGDIAEGYSVSREKKESFPLTVTSAQKNPTAFYLCASSPRGAGAYEQYFGPGTRLTVT.

The V gene is TRBV5-8, the J gene TRBJ2-3; D gene unclear. V was shortened by 4 bases and J by 8 bases, with 14 bases between the two germline ends. CDR1 and CDR2 from the germline V gene are SGHTS and YDEGEE. The CDR3 runs 13 residues. The CDR3 DNA reads as TGTGCCAGCAGCCTCTTGACAAAAAGTACGCAGTATTTT. It translates to CASSLLTKSTQYF.

The V and J genes are TRBV7-2 and TRBJ2-3; 7 positions agree with TRBD2. The CDR3 length is 15 residues. After removal of 6 bases from V and 2 bases from J, the junction contained 8 bases not matched to a gene. Germline V CDR1 and CDR2: SGHTA, FQGNSA. CDR3 DNA: TGTGCCAGCAGTTTCGGGGGGTCCGACACAGATACGCAGTATTTT. Residues: CASSFGGSDTDTQYF.

V gene TRBV29-1 combines with J gene TRBJ2-5; D gene ambiguous. The germline V gene encodes CDR1 SQVTM and CDR2 ANQGSEA. This CDR3 is built from 11 residues. The V and J ends lost 4 bases and 5 bases respectively, with 8 bases between them. CDR3 residues: CSVGEGETQYF. The CDR3 DNA sequence: TGCAGCGTTGGGGAAGGGGAGACCCAGTACTTC.

A few counts support this clone. The chain recombines TRBV6-5 with TRBJ2-2; D is uncertain. This CDR3 has 13 amino acids. V shed 5 bases and J shed 4 bases, with 8 bases lying between them. Germline-derived CDR1 and CDR2 are MNHEY and SVGAGI. In DNA form, the CDR3 reads TGTGCCAGCAGTAAGACTGTCACCGGGGAGCTGTTTTTT. Encoded protein: CASSKTVTGELFF.

This chain uses TRBV28 with TRBJ1-2, with D perhaps TRBD1 (5 bases). Between the trimmed V and J ends, which lost 5 bases and 7 bases, there was a span of 17 bases. Germline CDR1 is MDHEN and CDR2 is SYDVKM. The CDR3 runs to 14 residues. The DNA of the CDR3 is TGTGCCAGCAGTGTTACCGGGGCTTCGGGTGGCTACACCTTC. This encodes CASSVTGASGGYTF.

CDR3 in DNA: TGCGCCAGCAACACAGGGGGCAGCCCCTACAATGAGCAGTTCTTC. This translates into CASNTGGSPYNEQFF. The V and J genes are TRBV5-1 and TRBJ2-1; 9 bases fit TRBD1. Germline V gene data show CDR1 as SGHRS and CDR2 as YFSETQ. J was trimmed by 2 bases and V by 6 bases; bases with no gene match: 6. The CDR3 runs 15 residues.

This sequence joins TRBV11-2 and TRBJ2-7, with TRBD1 matching 9 bases. The CDR3 runs to 14 residues. After removal of 3 bases from V and 3 bases from J, the junction contained 3 bases not matched to a gene. Germline-derived CDR1 and CDR2 are SGHAT and FQNNGV. The CDR3 loop reads CASSLDRGSYEQYF. The CDR3 nucleotides are TGTGCCAGCAGCTTGGACAGGGGAAGCTACGAGCAGTACTTC.

V gene TRBV5-1 combines with J gene TRBJ2-5, with TRBD2 matching 14 bases. Per the germline V gene, CDR1 is SGHRS and CDR2 is YFSETQ. Trimming cost V 0 bases and J 4 bases; bases outside gene matches: 2. This CDR3 spans 16 amino acids. CDR3 bases: TGCGCCAGCAGCTTGGGGGGGACTAGCGGGAGAGAGACCCAGTACTTC. Protein product: CASSLGGTSGRETQYF.

The chain employs TRBV18 and TRBJ2-3; D assignment may be TRBD1 or TRBD2 (5 bases each). Germline CDR1 reads KGHSH; CDR2 reads LQKENI. Trimming pared 0 bases from V and 6 bases from J, leaving 16 bases between. The CDR3 is 16 amino acids. This CDR3 reads CASSPPGTFQRDTQYF. CDR3 in DNA: TGTGCCAGCTCACCACCCGGGACCTTTCAAAGGGATACGCAGTATTTT. Full variable domain (outside the CDR3, taken from reference TRBV18 and TRBJ2-3): NAGVMQNPRHLVRRRGQEARLRCSPMKGHSHVYWYRQLPEEGLKFMVYLQKENIIDESGMPKERFSAEFPKEGPSILRIQQVVRGDSAAYFCASSPPGTFQRDTQYFGPGTRLTVL.

There are a few counts of this clone. V and J are TRBV4-2 and TRBJ1-2; 9 bases match TRBD1. Unmatched junction bases numbered 11, after V lost 6 bases and J lost 6 bases. Germline CDR1 reads LGHNA; CDR2 reads YNFKEQ. This CDR3 is 15 amino acids long. The CDR3 region has the DNA TGTGCCAGCAGACTTAGTCCGGGACAGGGTGATGGCTACACCTTC. Its protein is CASRLSPGQGDGYTF.

The V call is TRBV13, the J call TRBJ2-3; TRBD1 matches 7 bases. Trimming at V came to 2 bases and at J to 4 bases, leaving 3 bases not matched to a gene. The CDR3 is made up of 14 amino acids. Germline CDR1 is PRHDT and CDR2 is FYEKMQ (reference sequence). The CDR3 spells CASSLQQGADTQYF. The CDR3 coding sequence is TGTGCCAGCAGCTTACAGCAGGGGGCAGATACGCAGTATTTT.